The entry below describes one TCR beta chain. Its matching antigen is unknown. Time point here: healthy volunteer bleed at 6 weeks. Extraction yielded total RNA from whole blood (unfractionated). The entry originates in a study of human T cells and chemical hapten exposure. General study results and limits: DPC sensitization left the count of TCRs above 1 in 1000 unchanged.

Individual cDNA molecules received unique molecular identifiers in the library. In the authors' methods: Counts of TCRs in each sample centred on a median of about 95,000 and extended from approximately 25,000 to 650,000. TCRdb re-called the RACE reads through MiXCR, storing one row per CDR3 protein. These V and J calls originate from TCRdb's pipeline instead of the authors' own analysis. The sample shows 65,000 to 80,000 distinct CDR3 sequences, about 8.6% of them seen only once. The sequencing input was whole blood. This clonotype was sampled from a male donor in good health. Some clones in this sample may be carry-over from other donors' samples.

CDR3 protein: CASSQDPGTGLSGANVLTF. CDR3 DNA: TGCGCCAGCAGCCAAGATCCCGGGACAGGCCTCTCTGGGGCCAACGTCCTGACTTTC. The gene calls are TRBV4-1 and TRBJ2-6; 8 bases align to TRBD1. With V trimmed by 0 bases and J by 0 bases, 7 bases remained unmatched. Germline lookup yields CDR1 MGHRA and CDR2 YSYEKL. CDR3 length: 19 residues.